Listed below are T cell receptor beta chains from one sample, sequenced in a study of blood T cell repertoires in COVID-19. The table came from immunoSEQ multiplex PCR; TCRdb's copy has only in-frame clones and leaves some out. Among about 140,000 clones listed, under 85% were seen once. Source material: PBMCs or T cells enriched from blood (not recorded which). These receptors came from a woman aged 18-35 years who had been exposed to COVID-19. The CDR3 runs from the conserved cysteine through the conserved F or W. A D gene is named only where the DNA matches it firmly. A row's size may be missing; if present it is once, few, many or a size class.

v_gene: TRBV6-5
j_gene: TRBJ2-7
d_gene: TRBD1
abundance: NA
CDR3aa: CASQTTQGAGEQYF
CDR3nt: TGTGCCAGCCAAACTACCCAGGGGGCTGGAGAGCAGTACTTC

v_gene: TRBV18
j_gene: TRBJ1-6
d_gene: NA
abundance: once
CDR3aa: CASSLLPSRPYNSPLHF
CDR3nt: TGTGCCAGCTCACTTCTGCCGTCCAGGCCCTACAATTCACCCCTCCACTTT

v_gene: TRBV19
j_gene: TRBJ2-1
d_gene: NA
abundance: NA
CDR3aa: CASRPGPDYYNEQFF
CDR3nt: TGTGCCAGCAGACCAGGCCCGGACTACTACAATGAGCAGTTCTTC

v_gene: TRBV19
j_gene: TRBJ1-1
d_gene: TRBD1
abundance: NA
CDR3aa: CASRQGVLVAEAFF
CDR3nt: TGTGCCAGTCGTCAGGGGGTGTTAGTCGCTGAAGCTTTCTTT

v_gene: TRBV11-2
j_gene: TRBJ2-3
d_gene: NA
abundance: NA
CDR3aa: CASREFTDTQYF
CDR3nt: TGTGCCAGCAGGGAGTTCACAGATACGCAGTATTTT

v_gene: TRBV12-5
j_gene: TRBJ1-4
d_gene: NA
abundance: NA
CDR3aa: CASGLGDTGDRKLFF
CDR3nt: TGTGCTAGTGGTTTGGGCGACACGGGAGATAGGAAACTGTTTTTT

v_gene: TRBV4-3
j_gene: TRBJ2-3
d_gene: NA
abundance: NA
CDR3aa: CASSQGLRTDTQYF
CDR3nt: TGCGCCAGCAGCCAAGGACTCCGCACAGATACGCAGTATTTT

v_gene: TRBV13
j_gene: TRBJ2-1
d_gene: TRBD2
abundance: NA
CDR3aa: CASSFNGLAGTYNEQFF
CDR3nt: TGTGCCAGCAGCTTTAATGGACTAGCGGGAACCTACAATGAGCAGTTCTTC

v_gene: TRBV6-5
j_gene: TRBJ1-1
d_gene: NA
abundance: NA
CDR3aa: CASSRDSVPNTEAFF
CDR3nt: TGTGCCAGCAGTCGAGACAGCGTCCCCAACACTGAAGCTTTCTTT

v_gene: TRBV27
j_gene: TRBJ1-2
d_gene: NA
abundance: NA
CDR3aa: CASRPILRYGYTF
CDR3nt: TGTGCCAGCAGGCCGATTTTGAGATATGGCTACACCTTC

v_gene: TRBV11-2
j_gene: TRBJ2-7
d_gene: NA
abundance: NA
CDR3aa: CASSLGSQNSYEQYF
CDR3nt: TGTGCCAGCAGCTTAGGAAGTCAGAACTCCTACGAGCAGTACTTC

v_gene: TRBV7-8
j_gene: TRBJ2-7
d_gene: TRBD2
abundance: NA
CDR3aa: CASSLGGSLYEQYF
CDR3nt: TGTGCCAGCAGCTTAGGCGGGAGCCTCTACGAGCAGTACTTC

v_gene: TRBV28
j_gene: TRBJ2-3
d_gene: TRBD2
abundance: few
CDR3aa: CASLGAGDRTDTQYF
CDR3nt: TGTGCCAGCCTGGGAGCGGGAGATCGCACAGATACGCAGTATTTT

v_gene: TRBV6-2/TRBV6-3
j_gene: TRBJ2-1
d_gene: TRBD1
abundance: NA
CDR3aa: CASRPADRGLNEQFF
CDR3nt: TGTGCCAGCAGGCCTGCCGACAGGGGTTTGAATGAGCAGTTCTTC

v_gene: TRBV7-9
j_gene: TRBJ1-1
d_gene: NA
abundance: NA
CDR3aa: CASSGRGNTEAFF
CDR3nt: TGTGCCAGCAGCGGGAGGGGGAACACTGAAGCTTTCTTT

v_gene: TRBV10-3
j_gene: TRBJ1-1
d_gene: NA
abundance: NA
CDR3aa: CAISESSTEAFF
CDR3nt: TGTGCCATCAGTGAGTCGAGTACTGAAGCTTTCTTT

v_gene: TRBV27
j_gene: TRBJ1-5
d_gene: NA
abundance: few
CDR3aa: CASSLRQASNQPQHF
CDR3nt: TGTGCCAGCAGTTTAAGGCAGGCTAGCAATCAGCCCCAGCATTTT

v_gene: TRBV2
j_gene: TRBJ2-1
d_gene: TRBD2
abundance: NA
CDR3aa: CASSERAGGNEQFF
CDR3nt: TGTGCCAGCAGTGAAAGGGCGGGAGGGAATGAGCAGTTCTTC

v_gene: TRBV6-5
j_gene: TRBJ1-5
d_gene: TRBD1
abundance: NA
CDR3aa: CASSYSQGGPQHF
CDR3nt: TGTGCCAGCAGTTACTCACAGGGGGGGCCCCAGCATTTT

v_gene: TRBV7-9
j_gene: TRBJ1-1
d_gene: TRBD1
abundance: NA
CDR3aa: CASSLDRVTEAFF
CDR3nt: TGTGCCAGCAGCTTGGACAGGGTGACTGAAGCTTTCTTT

v_gene: TRBV5-8
j_gene: TRBJ1-5
d_gene: TRBD1
abundance: few
CDR3aa: CASSLPPGQGFQPQHF
CDR3nt: TGTGCCAGCAGCTTGCCCCCGGGACAGGGGTTCCAGCCCCAGCATTTT

v_gene: TRBV24-1
j_gene: TRBJ1-5
d_gene: TRBD1
abundance: few
CDR3aa: CATSDLQKGDRGKGYSNQPQHF
CDR3nt: TGTGCCACCAGTGATTTGCAAAAAGGAGACAGGGGGAAGGGCTATAGCAATCAGCCCCAGCATTTT

v_gene: TRBV30
j_gene: TRBJ2-1
d_gene: TRBD2
abundance: NA
CDR3aa: CAWNRLAGGPYNEQFF
CDR3nt: TGTGCCTGGAATCGACTAGCGGGAGGGCCCTACAATGAGCAGTTCTTC

v_gene: TRBV7-6
j_gene: TRBJ2-7
d_gene: NA
abundance: NA
CDR3aa: CASSLAWRGDYEQYF
CDR3nt: TGTGCCAGCAGCTTAGCGTGGCGCGGGGACTACGAGCAGTACTTC

v_gene: TRBV10-3
j_gene: TRBJ2-3
d_gene: TRBD2
abundance: NA
CDR3aa: CAIQTSGSDTQYF
CDR3nt: TGTGCCATCCAGACTAGCGGGTCAGATACGCAGTATTTT

v_gene: TRBV7-7
j_gene: TRBJ2-2
d_gene: NA
abundance: NA
CDR3aa: CASSSTPSHTGELFF
CDR3nt: TGTGCCAGCAGCTCCACACCATCTCACACCGGGGAGCTGTTTTTT

v_gene: TRBV11-2
j_gene: TRBJ2-5
d_gene: NA
abundance: NA
CDR3aa: CASSSREWNEGQETQYF
CDR3nt: TGTGCCAGCAGCTCCCGTGAGTGGAATGAGGGCCAAGAGACCCAGTACTTC

v_gene: TRBV10-3
j_gene: TRBJ2-3
d_gene: TRBD2
abundance: once
CDR3aa: CAISGGGRPNTDTQYF
CDR3nt: TGTGCCATCAGTGGAGGCGGGAGGCCGAACACAGATACGCAGTATTTT

v_gene: TRBV3-1/TRBV3-2
j_gene: TRBJ1-1
d_gene: NA
abundance: NA
CDR3aa: CASRPPEGWGTEAFF
CDR3nt: TGTGCCAGCAGACCCCCGGAGGGGTGGGGAACTGAAGCTTTCTTT

v_gene: TRBV4-3
j_gene: TRBJ1-4
d_gene: NA
abundance: NA
CDR3aa: CASSQRGGNGKLFF
CDR3nt: TGCGCCAGCAGCCAAAGAGGGGGTAATGGAAAACTGTTTTTT

v_gene: TRBV10-2
j_gene: TRBJ2-1
d_gene: NA
abundance: NA
CDR3aa: CASRTYHNEQFF
CDR3nt: TGCGCCAGCAGGACATACCACAATGAGCAGTTCTTC

v_gene: TRBV3-1/TRBV3-2
j_gene: TRBJ2-2
d_gene: NA
abundance: NA
CDR3aa: CASSQGGRQNTGELFF
CDR3nt: TGTGCCAGCAGCCAAGGGGGGCGACAGAACACCGGGGAGCTGTTTTTT

v_gene: TRBV19
j_gene: TRBJ1-5
d_gene: NA
abundance: few
CDR3aa: CASNDRGGNQPQHF
CDR3nt: TGTGCCAGTAATGATAGAGGAGGCAATCAGCCCCAGCATTTT

v_gene: TRBV5-1
j_gene: TRBJ2-1
d_gene: TRBD2
abundance: NA
CDR3aa: CASSLVTAGANEQFF
CDR3nt: TGCGCCAGCAGCTTGGTTACAGCGGGAGCTAATGAGCAGTTCTTC

v_gene: TRBV18
j_gene: TRBJ1-3
d_gene: NA
abundance: NA
CDR3aa: CASSPPGRPRAGNTIYF
CDR3nt: TGTGCCAGCTCACCACCCGGACGCCCGAGGGCTGGAAACACCATATATTTT

v_gene: TRBV5-1
j_gene: TRBJ1-1
d_gene: TRBD1
abundance: few
CDR3aa: CASSPMYGTGNTEAFF
CDR3nt: TGCGCCAGCAGCCCAATGTACGGGACAGGCAACACTGAAGCTTTCTTT

v_gene: TRBV27
j_gene: TRBJ2-7
d_gene: NA
abundance: NA
CDR3aa: CASSLSGGSQYF
CDR3nt: TGTGCCAGCAGTTTATCCGGGGGATCGCAGTACTTC

v_gene: TRBV6-4
j_gene: TRBJ2-3
d_gene: NA
abundance: NA
CDR3aa: CASSLGHSSTDTQYF
CDR3nt: TGTGCCAGCAGTTTAGGACACTCTAGCACAGATACGCAGTATTTT

v_gene: TRBV20-1
j_gene: TRBJ2-1
d_gene: NA
abundance: NA
CDR3aa: CSASLRTTAGSSYNEQFF
CDR3nt: TGCAGTGCTAGTCTCCGGACTACCGCGGGGAGCTCCTACAATGAGCAGTTCTTC

v_gene: TRBV28
j_gene: TRBJ1-3
d_gene: TRBD1
abundance: NA
CDR3aa: CASSLHRGENTIYF
CDR3nt: TGTGCCAGCAGTTTACACAGGGGGGAAAACACCATATATTTT

v_gene: TRBV28
j_gene: TRBJ1-3
d_gene: NA
abundance: NA
CDR3aa: CASTPRGDTIYF
CDR3nt: TGTGCCAGCACCCCCCGGGGGGACACCATATATTTT

v_gene: TRBV5-1
j_gene: TRBJ1-2
d_gene: NA
abundance: NA
CDR3aa: CASSPSGVLGYTF
CDR3nt: TGCGCCAGCAGCCCCTCAGGGGTTCTTGGCTACACCTTC

v_gene: TRBV6-2/TRBV6-3
j_gene: TRBJ1-1
d_gene: NA
abundance: NA
CDR3aa: CASSYTADEAFF
CDR3nt: TGTGCCAGCAGTTACACGGCGGATGAAGCTTTCTTT

v_gene: TRBV4-3
j_gene: TRBJ2-7
d_gene: TRBD1
abundance: once
CDR3aa: CASSHSLGQAYEQYF
CDR3nt: TGCGCCAGCAGCCATTCCCTCGGACAGGCCTACGAGCAGTACTTC

v_gene: TRBV19
j_gene: TRBJ2-7
d_gene: TRBD2
abundance: NA
CDR3aa: CASRKAGGPYEQYF
CDR3nt: TGTGCCAGTAGGAAAGCGGGAGGGCCCTACGAGCAGTACTTC

v_gene: TRBV27
j_gene: TRBJ2-7
d_gene: TRBD2
abundance: NA
CDR3aa: CASSSHGEGGVYEQYF
CDR3nt: TGTGCCAGCAGCTCCCACGGGGAGGGTGGGGTGTACGAGCAGTACTTC

v_gene: TRBV27
j_gene: TRBJ2-4
d_gene: TRBD2
abundance: NA
CDR3aa: CASSLSTSGRGENIQYF
CDR3nt: TGTGCCAGCAGTTTATCGACTAGCGGGAGAGGGGAAAACATTCAGTACTTC

v_gene: TRBV5-4
j_gene: TRBJ1-3
d_gene: TRBD1
abundance: NA
CDR3aa: CASSPAGGHSGNTIYF
CDR3nt: TGTGCCAGCAGCCCAGCAGGGGGTCACTCTGGAAACACCATATATTTT

v_gene: TRBV5-4
j_gene: TRBJ2-5
d_gene: NA
abundance: NA
CDR3aa: CASSLDRGGLQETQYF
CDR3nt: TGTGCCAGCAGCTTGGACAGGGGGGGGCTACAAGAGACCCAGTACTTC

v_gene: TRBV2
j_gene: TRBJ1-2
d_gene: TRBD1
abundance: NA
CDR3aa: CASIDPTGYGYTF
CDR3nt: TGTGCCAGCATTGACCCGACAGGGTATGGCTACACCTTC

v_gene: TRBV28
j_gene: TRBJ1-2
d_gene: TRBD1
abundance: NA
CDR3aa: CASRKGQAYGYTF
CDR3nt: TGTGCCAGCAGAAAGGGACAGGCCTATGGCTACACCTTC

v_gene: TRBV2
j_gene: TRBJ1-1
d_gene: TRBD1
abundance: NA
CDR3aa: CASSGTTGGTEAFF
CDR3nt: TGTGCCAGCAGTGGAACGACAGGGGGGACTGAAGCTTTCTTT

v_gene: TRBV27
j_gene: TRBJ1-5
d_gene: NA
abundance: once
CDR3aa: CASSLRGYSNQPQHF
CDR3nt: TGTGCCAGCAGTCTAAGAGGGTATAGCAATCAGCCCCAGCATTTT